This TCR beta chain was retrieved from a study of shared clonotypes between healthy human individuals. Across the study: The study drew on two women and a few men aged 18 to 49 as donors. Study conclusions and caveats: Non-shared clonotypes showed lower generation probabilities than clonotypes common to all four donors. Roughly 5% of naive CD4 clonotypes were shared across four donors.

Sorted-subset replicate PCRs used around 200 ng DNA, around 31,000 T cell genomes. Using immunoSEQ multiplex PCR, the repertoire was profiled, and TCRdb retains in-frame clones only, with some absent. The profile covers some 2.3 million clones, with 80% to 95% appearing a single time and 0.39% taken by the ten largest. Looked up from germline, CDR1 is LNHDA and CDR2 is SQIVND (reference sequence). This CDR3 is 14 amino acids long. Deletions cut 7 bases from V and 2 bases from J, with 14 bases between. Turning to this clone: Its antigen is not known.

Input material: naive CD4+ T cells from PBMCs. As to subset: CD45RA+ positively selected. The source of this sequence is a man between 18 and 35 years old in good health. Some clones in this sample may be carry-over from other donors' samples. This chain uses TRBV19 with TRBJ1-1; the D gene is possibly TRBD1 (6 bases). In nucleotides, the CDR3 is TGTGCCAGTACGCGCCAGGGGTACAACACTGAAGCTTTCTTT. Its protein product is CASTRQGYNTEAFF.